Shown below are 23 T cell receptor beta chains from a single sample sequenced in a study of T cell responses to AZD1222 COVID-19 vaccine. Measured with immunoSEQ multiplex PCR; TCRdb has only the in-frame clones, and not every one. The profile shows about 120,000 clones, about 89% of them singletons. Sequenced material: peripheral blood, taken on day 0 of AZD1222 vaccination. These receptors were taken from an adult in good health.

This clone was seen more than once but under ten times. CDR3 nucleotides: TGTGCCAGTAGTATTGCGGGTGTGGGGACTAGCGGGAGAAATCACAATGAGCAGTTCTTC. Its translation is CASSIAGVGTSGRNHNEQFF. The J gene is TRBJ2-1, the V gene TRBV19, with 14 bases matching TRBD2. The CDR3 has 20 residues. The germline V gene encodes CDR1 LNHDA and CDR2 SQIVND (reference sequence). Trimming removed 3 bases from V and 5 bases from J; junction bases left unmatched: 15.

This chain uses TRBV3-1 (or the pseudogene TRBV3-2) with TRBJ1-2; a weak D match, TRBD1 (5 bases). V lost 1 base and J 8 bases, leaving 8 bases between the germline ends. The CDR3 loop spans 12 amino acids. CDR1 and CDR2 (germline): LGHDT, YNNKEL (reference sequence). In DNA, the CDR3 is TGTGCCAGCAGCCAAGCGGGGCAGGGCTACACCTTC. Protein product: CASSQAGQGYTF.

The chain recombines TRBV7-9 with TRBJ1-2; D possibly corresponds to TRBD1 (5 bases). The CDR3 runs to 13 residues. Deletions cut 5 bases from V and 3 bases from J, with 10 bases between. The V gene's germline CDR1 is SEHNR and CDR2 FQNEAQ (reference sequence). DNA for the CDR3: TGTGCCAGCAGCCGGACATCAGACTATGGCTACACCTTC. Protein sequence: CASSRTSDYGYTF. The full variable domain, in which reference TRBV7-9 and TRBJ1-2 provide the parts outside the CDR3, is DTGVSQNPRHKITKRGQNVTFRCDPISEHNRLYWYRQTLGQGPEFLTYFQNEAQLEKSRLLSDRFSAERPKGSFSTLEIQRTEQGDSAMYLCASSRTSDYGYTFGSGTRLTVV.

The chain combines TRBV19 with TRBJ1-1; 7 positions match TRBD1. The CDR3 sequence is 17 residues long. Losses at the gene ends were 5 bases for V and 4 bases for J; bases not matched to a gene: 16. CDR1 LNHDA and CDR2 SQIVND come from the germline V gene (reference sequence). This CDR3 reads CASSAERDYPGGTEAFF. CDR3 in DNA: TGTGCCAGTAGTGCCGAACGAGACTATCCAGGGGGCACTGAAGCTTTCTTT. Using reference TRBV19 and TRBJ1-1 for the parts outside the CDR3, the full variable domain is DGGITQSPKYLFRKEGQNVTLSCEQNLNHDAMYWYRQDPGQGLRLIYYSQIVNDFQKGDIAEGYSVSREKKESFPLTVTSAQKNPTAFYLCASSAERDYPGGTEAFFGQGTRLTVV.

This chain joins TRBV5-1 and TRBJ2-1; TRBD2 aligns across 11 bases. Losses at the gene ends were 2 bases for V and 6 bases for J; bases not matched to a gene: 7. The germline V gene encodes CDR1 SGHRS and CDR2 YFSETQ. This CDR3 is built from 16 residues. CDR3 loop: CASSFIPLAGGNEQFF. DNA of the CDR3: TGCGCCAGCAGCTTTATCCCTCTAGCGGGAGGCAATGAGCAGTTCTTC.

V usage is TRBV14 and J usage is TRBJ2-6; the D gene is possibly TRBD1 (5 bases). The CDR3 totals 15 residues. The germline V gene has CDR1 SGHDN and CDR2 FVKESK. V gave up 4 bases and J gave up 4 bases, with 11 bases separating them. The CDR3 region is CASSRGQGGANVLTF. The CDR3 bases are TGTGCCAGCAGCCGCGGACAAGGCGGGGCCAACGTCCTGACTTTC.

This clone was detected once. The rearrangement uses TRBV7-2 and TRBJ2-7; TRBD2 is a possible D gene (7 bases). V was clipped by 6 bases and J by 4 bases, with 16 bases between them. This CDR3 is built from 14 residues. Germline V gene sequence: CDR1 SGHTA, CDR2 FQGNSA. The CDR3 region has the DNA TGTGCCAGCAGTTACCGGGGGGCTGGGTACGAGCAGTACTTC. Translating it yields CASSYRGAGYEQYF.

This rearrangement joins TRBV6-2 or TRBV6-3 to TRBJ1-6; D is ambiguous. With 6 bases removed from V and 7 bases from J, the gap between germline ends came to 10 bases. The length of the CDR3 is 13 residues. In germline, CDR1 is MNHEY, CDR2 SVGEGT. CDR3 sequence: CASSPLENSPLHF. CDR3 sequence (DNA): TGTGCCAGCAGCCCCCTGGAGAATTCACCCCTCCACTTT.

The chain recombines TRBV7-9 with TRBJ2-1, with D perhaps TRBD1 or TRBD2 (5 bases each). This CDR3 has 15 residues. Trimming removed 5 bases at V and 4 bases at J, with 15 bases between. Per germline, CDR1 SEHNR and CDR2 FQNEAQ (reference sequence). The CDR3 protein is CASSPGRARYNEQFF. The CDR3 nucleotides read TGTGCCAGCAGCCCGGGGCGGGCCAGATACAATGAGCAGTTCTTC. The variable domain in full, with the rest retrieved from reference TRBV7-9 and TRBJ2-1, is DTGVSQNPRHKITKRGQNVTFRCDPISEHNRLYWYRQTLGQGPEFLTYFQNEAQLEKSRLLSDRFSAERPKGSFSTLEIQRTEQGDSAMYLCASSPGRARYNEQFFGPGTRLTVL.

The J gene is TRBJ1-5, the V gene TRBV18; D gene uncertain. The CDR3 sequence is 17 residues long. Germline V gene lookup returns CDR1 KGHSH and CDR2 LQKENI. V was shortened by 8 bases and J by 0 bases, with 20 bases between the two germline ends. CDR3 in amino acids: CASTTGYSLYSNQPQHF. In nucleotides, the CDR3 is TGTGCCAGCACCACCGGCTACTCCCTTTATAGCAATCAGCCCCAGCATTTT.

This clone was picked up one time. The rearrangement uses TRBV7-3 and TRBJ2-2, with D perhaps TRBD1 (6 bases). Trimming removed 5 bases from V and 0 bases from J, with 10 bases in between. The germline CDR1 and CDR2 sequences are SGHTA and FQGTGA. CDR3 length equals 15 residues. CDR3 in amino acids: CASSPGQTNTGELFF. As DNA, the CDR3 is TGTGCCAGCAGCCCGGGACAAACGAACACCGGGGAGCTGTTTTTT.

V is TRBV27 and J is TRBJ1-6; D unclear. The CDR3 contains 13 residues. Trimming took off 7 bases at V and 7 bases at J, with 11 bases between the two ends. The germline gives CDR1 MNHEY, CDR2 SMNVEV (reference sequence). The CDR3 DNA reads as TGTGCCAGCACTAGTATCGGGAATTCACCCCTCCACTTT. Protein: CASTSIGNSPLHF.

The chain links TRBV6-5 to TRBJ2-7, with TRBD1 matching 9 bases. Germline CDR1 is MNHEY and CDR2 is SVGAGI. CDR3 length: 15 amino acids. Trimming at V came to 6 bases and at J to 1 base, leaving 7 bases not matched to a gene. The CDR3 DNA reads TGTGCCAGCAGCTCGGACAGGGGTCAGTCCTACGAGCAGTACTTC. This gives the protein CASSSDRGQSYEQYF.

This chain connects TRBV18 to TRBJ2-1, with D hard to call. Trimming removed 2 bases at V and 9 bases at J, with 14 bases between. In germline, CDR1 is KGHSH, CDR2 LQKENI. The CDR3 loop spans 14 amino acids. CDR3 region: CASSPGAIVGEQFF. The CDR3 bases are TGTGCCAGCTCACCAGGTGCTATTGTCGGTGAGCAGTTCTTC. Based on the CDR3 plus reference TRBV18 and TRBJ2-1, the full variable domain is NAGVMQNPRHLVRRRGQEARLRCSPMKGHSHVYWYRQLPEEGLKFMVYLQKENIIDESGMPKERFSAEFPKEGPSILRIQQVVRGDSAAYFCASSPGAIVGEQFFGPGTRLTVL.

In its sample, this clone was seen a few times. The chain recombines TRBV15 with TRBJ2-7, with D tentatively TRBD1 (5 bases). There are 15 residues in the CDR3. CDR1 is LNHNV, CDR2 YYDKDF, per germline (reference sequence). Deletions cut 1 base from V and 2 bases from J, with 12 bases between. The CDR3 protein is CATSRGAGSPYEQYF. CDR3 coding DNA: TGTGCCACCAGCAGAGGGGCAGGGTCTCCCTACGAGCAGTACTTC.

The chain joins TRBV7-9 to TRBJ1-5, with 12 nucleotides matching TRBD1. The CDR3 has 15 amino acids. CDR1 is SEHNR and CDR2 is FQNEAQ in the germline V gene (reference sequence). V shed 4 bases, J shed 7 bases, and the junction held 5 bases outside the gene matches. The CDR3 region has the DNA TGTGCCAGCAGCTCGGGACAGGGGGCTGAGCAGCCCCAGCATTTT. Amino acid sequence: CASSSGQGAEQPQHF. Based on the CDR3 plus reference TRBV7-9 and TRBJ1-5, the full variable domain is DTGVSQNPRHKITKRGQNVTFRCDPISEHNRLYWYRQTLGQGPEFLTYFQNEAQLEKSRLLSDRFSAERPKGSFSTLEIQRTEQGDSAMYLCASSSGQGAEQPQHFGDGTRLSIL.

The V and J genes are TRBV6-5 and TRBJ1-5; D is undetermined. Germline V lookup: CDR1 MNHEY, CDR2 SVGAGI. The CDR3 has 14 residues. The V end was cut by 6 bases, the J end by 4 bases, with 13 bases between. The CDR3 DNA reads TGTGCCAGCAGGGCAGGCATGGTTAATCAGCCCCAGCATTTT. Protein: CASRAGMVNQPQHF.

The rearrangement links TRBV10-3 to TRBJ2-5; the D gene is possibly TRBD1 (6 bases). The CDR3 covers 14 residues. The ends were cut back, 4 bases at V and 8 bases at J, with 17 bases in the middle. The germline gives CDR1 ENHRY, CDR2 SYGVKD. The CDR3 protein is CAISGTGTGETQYF. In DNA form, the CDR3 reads TGTGCCATCAGTGGTACAGGGACCGGGGAAACCCAGTACTTC.

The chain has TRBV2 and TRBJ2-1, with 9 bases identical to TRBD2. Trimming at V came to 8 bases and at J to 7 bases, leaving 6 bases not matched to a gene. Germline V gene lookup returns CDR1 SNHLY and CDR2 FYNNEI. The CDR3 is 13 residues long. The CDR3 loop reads CASDGTSLNEQFF. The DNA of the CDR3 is TGTGCCAGCGACGGGACTAGCTTGAATGAGCAGTTCTTC.

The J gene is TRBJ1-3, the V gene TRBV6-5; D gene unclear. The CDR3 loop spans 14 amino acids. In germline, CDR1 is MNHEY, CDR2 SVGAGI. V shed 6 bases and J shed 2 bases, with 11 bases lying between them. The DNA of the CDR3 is TGTGCCAGCAGCCCGCGTAGGCCTGGAAACACCATATATTTT. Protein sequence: CASSPRRPGNTIYF.

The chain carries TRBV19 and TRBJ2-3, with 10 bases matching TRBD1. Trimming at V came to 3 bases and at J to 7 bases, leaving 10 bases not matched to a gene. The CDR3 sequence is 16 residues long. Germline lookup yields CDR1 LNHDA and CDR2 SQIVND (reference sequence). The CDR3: CASSIPGQGLRNTQYF. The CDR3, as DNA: TGTGCCAGTAGTATCCCGGGACAGGGGCTTAGAAATACGCAGTATTTT.

CDR3 sequence: CASSYRTGRNEKLFF. CDR3 sequence (DNA): TGTGCCAGCAGTTACAGGACAGGGCGAAATGAAAAACTGTTTTTT. V gene TRBV6-5 combines with J gene TRBJ1-4, with 8 nucleotides matching TRBD1. V lost 2 bases, J lost 5 bases, and 4 bases stayed unmatched. This CDR3 has 15 residues. Germline CDR1 MNHEY, CDR2 SVGAGI.

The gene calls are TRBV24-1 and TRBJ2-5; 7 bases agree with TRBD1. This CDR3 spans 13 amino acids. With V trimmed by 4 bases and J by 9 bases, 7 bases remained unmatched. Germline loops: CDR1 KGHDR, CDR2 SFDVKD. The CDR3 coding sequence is TGTGCCACCAGTGAACCCAATACAGGGGCCCAGTACTTC. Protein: CATSEPNTGAQYF.